The sequence of this TCR beta chain was determined in a study of spatial heterogeneity in lung cancer. Study overall: Detection consistently captured more beta-chain sequences than alpha-chain sequences. Raw reads showed each unique TCR and UMI combination turning up more than ten times on average. The study, taken as a whole, reports: In blood, ubiquitous expanded tumor TCRs appeared more at resection than follow-up.

Via MiXCR, TCRdb re-called the 5' RACE reads, giving one row per CDR3 protein. The sample contains about 40,000 distinct CDR3 sequences, less than 5.5% of which appear only once. V was trimmed by 8 bases and J by 1 base, leaving 9 bases between them. This CDR3 is built from 14 residues. CDR1 and CDR2 from the germline V gene are LNHDA and SQIVND (reference sequence). Time point reported: sample taken at primary tumor resection. Whole RNA came from tumor, nontumor lung or frozen PBMC and was sequenced without being sorted. There were some 76 donors, all of them untreated patients with early-stage non-small cell lung cancer. This clonotype was seen a few times. The antigen is undetermined.

This receptor was taken from a female donor with early-stage non-small cell lung cancer. Source: PBMCs, taken at surgery. This chain uses TRBV19 with TRBJ2-6; D unresolved. The CDR3 DNA reads TGTGCCAGTCAATGGGGTTCTGGGGCCAACGTCCTGACTTTC. Amino acids: CASQWGSGANVLTF.